A single sample is the source of the 23 T cell receptor beta chains below, sequenced in a study of cytomegalovirus exposure and HLA in healthy donors. Both 60 Vbeta primers and 13 Jbeta primers went into the PCR. Some clones are missing from TCRdb's copy, which holds only in-frame ones; the method was immunoSEQ multiplex PCR. The table shows about 130,000 clones, with approximately 80% occurring only once. The source material was PBMCs. Source of these receptors: a man aged 25 to 40 in good health and CMV-seronegative.

The gene calls are TRBV29-1 and TRBJ2-7, with 9 positions matching TRBD1. In germline, CDR1 is SQVTM, CDR2 ANQGSEA. The trim removed 1 base at V and 4 bases at J, leaving 2 bases unmatched. The length of the CDR3 is 13 residues. The CDR3 is CSVEAQGAYEQYF. CDR3 in DNA: TGCAGCGTTGAAGCACAGGGGGCTTACGAGCAGTACTTC.

V usage is TRBV25-1 and J usage is TRBJ2-2; 7 positions agree with TRBD2. Per the germline V gene, CDR1 is MGHDK and CDR2 is SYGVNS. Losses at the gene ends were 6 bases for V and 4 bases for J; bases not matched to a gene: 11. The CDR3 runs to 16 residues. The DNA of the CDR3 is TGTGCCAGCAGAGAAAGTAGCGGGCGCCGCACCGGGGAGCTGTTTTTT. This gives the protein CASRESSGRRTGELFF. Full variable domain (missing parts from reference TRBV25-1 and TRBJ2-2): EADIYQTPRYLVIGTGKKITLECSQTMGHDKMYWYQQDPGMELHLIHYSYGVNSTEKGDLSSESTVSRIRTEHFPLTLESARPSHTSQYLCASRESSGRRTGELFFGEGSRLTVL.

V usage is TRBV7-6 and J usage is TRBJ2-3; possibly TRBD2 for D (5 bases). There are 15 residues in the CDR3. CDR1 is SGHVS, CDR2 FNYEAQ, per germline. V lost 2 bases and J lost 0, with 9 bases in between. In DNA form, the CDR3 reads TGTGCCAGCAGCTTACACGGGATTAGCACAGATACGCAGTATTTT. It specifies CASSLHGISTDTQYF.

This sequence joins TRBV6-1 and TRBJ2-7; D remains unclear. CDR3 length: 11 amino acids. Trimming pared 7 bases from V and 2 bases from J, leaving 6 bases between. Germline CDR1 and CDR2: MNHNS and SASEGT. The CDR3 DNA reads as TGTGCCAGCATTCAGACCTACGAGCAGTACTTC. It is translated as CASIQTYEQYF.

This clone appeared a few times. The chain combines TRBV19 with TRBJ1-1; D gene ambiguous. The CDR3 sequence is 14 residues long. Germline CDR1 is LNHDA and CDR2 is SQIVND (reference sequence). Deletions cut 5 bases from V and 4 bases from J, with 14 bases between. The CDR3 nucleotides are TGTGCCAGTAGTTCTCCGGGTGTCAGCACTGAAGCTTTCTTT. Residues: CASSSPGVSTEAFF.

CDR3 loop: CASSSGTSGRVDTQYF. CDR3 in DNA: TGTGCCAGCTCATCGGGGACTAGCGGGAGAGTAGATACGCAGTATTTT. The J gene is TRBJ2-3, the V gene TRBV18, with TRBD2 identical over 14 bases. Germline CDR1 is KGHSH and CDR2 is LQKENI. V shed 5 bases, J shed 5 bases, and the junction held 6 bases outside the gene matches. The length of the CDR3 is 16 residues.

V and J are TRBV5-5 and TRBJ2-7; D may be TRBD1 (7 bases). V was clipped by 4 bases and J by 2 bases, with 13 bases between them. The CDR3 sequence is 14 residues long. CDR1 and CDR2 (germline): SGHKS, YYEKEE (reference sequence). CDR3 nucleotides: TGTGCCAGCAGCGTTCAGGGGGGAACCTACGAGCAGTACTTC. Its translation: CASSVQGGTYEQYF.

J is TRBJ1-4 and V is TRBV28; TRBD1 matches 8 bases. The CDR3 has 14 amino acids. With V trimmed by 3 bases and J by 10 bases, 7 bases remained unmatched. Germline loops: CDR1 MDHEN, CDR2 SYDVKM. Here the CDR3 DNA reads TGTGCCAGCAGTTTTTCAGGGGGCAACGGAAAACTGTTTTTT. Translated: CASSFSGGNGKLFF.

The chain combines TRBV5-1 with TRBJ2-5; D perhaps matches TRBD2 (5 bases). The CDR3 length is 13 residues. The germline V and J ends were trimmed by 3 bases and 2 bases, with 8 bases remaining between them. The germline V gene encodes CDR1 SGHRS and CDR2 YFSETQ. CDR3 protein: CASSWTGQETQYF. The DNA for the CDR3 is TGCGCCAGCAGCTGGACGGGGCAAGAGACCCAGTACTTC.

On this clone: At the DNA level, this CDR3 is encoded by other sequences in the same sample as well. This chain joins TRBV19 and TRBJ1-5; TRBD1 is a possible D gene (5 bases). The germline V gene has CDR1 LNHDA and CDR2 SQIVND (reference sequence). This CDR3 region has 13 residues. V lost 5 bases, J lost 3 bases, and 8 bases lay in between. CDR3 sequence reads: CASSPGLNQPQHF. The DNA for the CDR3 is TGTGCCAGTAGTCCAGGGCTCAATCAGCCCCAGCATTTT.

This clone was recorded only once. The genes are TRBV10-3 and TRBJ2-3; perhaps TRBD2 as D (6 bases). The germline gives CDR1 ENHRY, CDR2 SYGVKD. The length of the CDR3 is 14 residues. The CDR3 protein is CASRDDGGADTQYF. CDR3 bases: TGTGCTTCCAGGGACGACGGGGGTGCAGATACGCAGTATTTT.

The chain links TRBV6-5 to TRBJ2-1, with D possibly matching TRBD2 (5 bases). The germline V gene encodes CDR1 MNHEY and CDR2 SVGAGI. V shed 2 bases and J shed 8 bases, with 13 bases lying between them. CDR3 length equals 14 residues. The DNA for the CDR3 is TGTGCCAGCAGTTACGCTGTGGGAGAAGATGAGCAGTTCTTC. Its translation is CASSYAVGEDEQFF.

V gene TRBV4-1 combines with J gene TRBJ2-3; D call uncertain. Germline CDR1 reads MGHRA; CDR2 reads YSYEKL. Trimming pared 5 bases from V and 4 bases from J, leaving 4 bases between. This CDR3 is built from 11 residues. CDR3 in DNA: TGCGCCAGCAGCTCGGCAGATACGCAGTATTTT. It encodes CASSSADTQYF.

This rearrangement joins TRBV6-5 to TRBJ2-5; D unclear. This CDR3 has 13 amino acids. Germline values: CDR1 MNHEY, CDR2 SVGAGI. V gave up 4 bases and J gave up 5 bases, with 11 bases separating them. CDR3 amino acids: CASSSSLGETQYF. CDR3 nucleotides: TGTGCCAGCAGTTCCTCCCTAGGCGAGACCCAGTACTTC.

The rearrangement uses TRBV18 and TRBJ1-1; tentatively, D is TRBD1 (5 bases). This CDR3 contains 17 residues. The V and J ends lost 1 base and 1 base respectively, with 16 bases between them. CDR1 is KGHSH, CDR2 LQKENI, per germline. In DNA, the CDR3 is TGTGCCAGCTCACCACTAGGGGCGCAGGTTCGGAACACTGAAGCTTTCTTT. Translated, it gives CASSPLGAQVRNTEAFF.

This CDR3 is CASSLGTNYGYTF. As DNA, the CDR3 is TGTGCCAGCAGCTTAGGGACAAACTATGGCTACACCTTC. The J gene is TRBJ1-2, the V gene TRBV7-9; tentatively, D is TRBD1 (5 bases). CDR1 is SEHNR, CDR2 FQNEAQ, per germline (reference sequence). The CDR3 loop spans 13 amino acids. V shed 1 base and J shed 2 bases, with 5 bases lying between them.

The rearrangement joins TRBV5-5 to TRBJ2-5, with 7 bases lining up with TRBD2. Looked up from germline, CDR1 is SGHKS and CDR2 is YYEKEE (reference sequence). V shed 0 bases, J shed 5 bases, and the junction held 4 bases outside the gene matches. The CDR3 is 14 amino acids. This CDR3 reads CASSLAGEGETQYF. The CDR3 DNA reads TGTGCCAGCAGCTTGGCTGGGGAGGGGGAGACCCAGTACTTC.

This clone was seen only once. The rearrangement links TRBV6-5 to TRBJ2-6; D call uncertain. The germline V gene encodes CDR1 MNHEY and CDR2 SVGAGI. This CDR3 spans 15 amino acids. Trimming removed 6 bases from V and 1 base from J, with 10 bases in between. CDR3 nucleotides: TGTGCCAGCAGCCCGGAGTGGTCTGGGGCCAACGTCCTGACTTTC. Its protein product is CASSPEWSGANVLTF.

J is TRBJ2-7 and V is TRBV27; tentative D call: TRBD2 (6 bases). The V end lost 1 base, the J end lost 7 bases, and 17 bases lay between the germline ends. CDR3 length equals 15 residues. Germline assignment: CDR1 MNHEY and CDR2 SMNVEV (reference sequence). DNA for the CDR3: TGTGCCAGCAGTTTATTAACGGGAGCAACAGATGAGCAGTACTTC. As protein: CASSLLTGATDEQYF.

The chain recombines TRBV5-1 with TRBJ2-2; 7 bases line up with TRBD1. Germline V CDR1 and CDR2: SGHRS, YFSETQ. Trimming cost V 4 bases and J 4 bases; bases outside gene matches: 10. The CDR3 has 16 amino acids. The CDR3 DNA sequence: TGCGCCAGCAGCCAAAGGACAGGAAGCGGCACCGGGGAGCTGTTTTTT. This encodes CASSQRTGSGTGELFF. Drawing the rest from reference TRBV5-1 and TRBJ2-2, the complete variable domain is KAGVTQTPRYLIKTRGQQVTLSCSPISGHRSVSWYQQTPGQGLQFLFEYFSETQRNKGNFPGRFSGRQFSNSRSEMNVSTLELGDSALYLCASSQRTGSGTGELFFGEGSRLTVL.

V gene TRBV28 combines with J gene TRBJ2-4; a possible D gene is TRBD2 (6 bases). Germline values: CDR1 MDHEN, CDR2 SYDVKM. This CDR3 has 14 residues. The ends were cut back, 3 bases at V and 6 bases at J, with 12 bases in the middle. CDR3 loop: CASSFTTSANIQYF. The CDR3 DNA reads TGTGCCAGCAGTTTCACGACTAGTGCAAACATTCAGTACTTC.

This rearrangement joins TRBV5-6 to TRBJ2-1, with 13 bases fitting TRBD2. Germline lookup yields CDR1 SGHDT and CDR2 YYEEEE. This CDR3 contains 15 residues. With V trimmed by 5 bases and J by 4 bases, 3 bases remained unmatched. CDR3 DNA: TGTGCCAGCAGTACTAGCGGGAGGGGGTACAATGAGCAGTTCTTC. This sequence encodes CASSTSGRGYNEQFF.

The rearrangement joins TRBV27 to TRBJ1-5; D not certain. Germline CDR1 and CDR2: MNHEY and SMNVEV (reference sequence). V lost 0 bases to trimming and J lost 7 bases, with 7 bases between them. CDR3 length: 13 amino acids. The CDR3 is CASSLSNSQPQHF. The CDR3 coding sequence is TGTGCCAGCAGTTTATCCAACAGCCAGCCCCAGCATTTT.